This record concerns one T cell receptor beta chain sequence. The record originates from a study of TIL therapy for anti-PD-1-resistant metastatic lung cancer. Study-wide context: Tumors were harvested before any PD-1/PD-L1 blockade. Most patients had lung adenocarcinoma; a handful of tumors were EGFR-mutant, two ALK-rearranged; half smoked currently or formerly.

The libraries were made with immunoSEQ v3. Only in-frame clones appear in the TCRdb table, and some are missing; sequencing was by immunoSEQ multiplex PCR. The sample yields tens of thousands of clones, roughly 69% seen once. The time point is: pre-treatment sample, taken before nivolumab and TIL therapy. Patients were adults with stage 4 NSCLC. The CDR3 extends over 14 amino acids. The germline CDR1 and CDR2 sequences are MDHEN and SYDVKM. Here the sequenced sample was blood, taken at baseline. This TCR was sampled from a person aged 25 to 85 with non-small cell lung cancer. The chain recombines TRBV28 with TRBJ2-5; no reliable D call. The J call may be faulty, since TRBJ2-7 better matches the DNA end. The CDR3 region has the DNA TGTGCCAGCAGTTCTATAGACAAACTCTACGAGCAGTACTTC. Amino acids: CASSSIDKLYEQYF.